The source of this T cell receptor beta chain is a study of blood T cell repertoires in COVID-19. Study in general: COVID-19 samples collected from the United States, Italy and Spain covered acute and convalescent phases. Sample material is recorded as cDNA or gDNA derived from T cells, B-cell-depleted T cells, or PBMCs.

The ends were cut back, 6 bases at V and 1 base at J, with 3 bases in the middle. Looked up from germline, CDR1 is WNHNN and CDR2 is SYGVQD (reference sequence). This CDR3 region has 12 residues. Methods used by the authors: It was from reference gene primer amplification that nucleated cell counts were estimated. The method was immunoSEQ multiplex PCR; TCRdb's version includes in-frame clones alone and lacks a portion of them. D and trimming were read from the DNA, whereas the V and J calls and clone size are those reported in that table. This table has 50,000 or so clones, roughly 88% appearing once.

The sequence derives from a woman of 80 years or more with acute or convalescent COVID-19. The rearrangement joins TRBV10-1 to TRBJ2-2; D is undetermined. Sequenced: peripheral blood. Here the CDR3 reads CASRQNTGELFF. As DNA, the CDR3 is TGCGCCAGCAGACAGAACACCGGGGAGCTGTTTTTT.